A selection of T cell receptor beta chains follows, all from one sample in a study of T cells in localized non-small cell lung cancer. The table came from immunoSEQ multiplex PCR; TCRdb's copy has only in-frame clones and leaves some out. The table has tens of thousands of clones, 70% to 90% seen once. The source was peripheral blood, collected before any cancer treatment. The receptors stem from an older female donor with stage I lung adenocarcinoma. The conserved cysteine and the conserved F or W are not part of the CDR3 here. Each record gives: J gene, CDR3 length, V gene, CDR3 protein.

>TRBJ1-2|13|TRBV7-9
ASSSPRDRGDGYT
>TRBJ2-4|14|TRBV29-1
SVEESLQDAKNIQY
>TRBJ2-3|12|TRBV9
ASSVRDWADTQY
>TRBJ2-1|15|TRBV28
ASSLYPGTGGFNEQF
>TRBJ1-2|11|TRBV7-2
ASSLKGIYGYT
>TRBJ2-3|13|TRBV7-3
ASSPRTGGTDTQY
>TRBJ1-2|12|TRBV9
ASSVEGGRLEDT
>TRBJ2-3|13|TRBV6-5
ASSFLSGSTDTQY
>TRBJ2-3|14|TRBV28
ASSLKPVWSTDTQY
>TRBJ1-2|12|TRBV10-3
AISAGPPNYGYT
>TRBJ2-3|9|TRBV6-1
ASSKGGAMK
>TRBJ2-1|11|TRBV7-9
ASSTLWGNEQF
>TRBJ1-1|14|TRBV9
ASSAGHGLAGTEAF
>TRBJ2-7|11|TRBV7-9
ASSLVDGYEQY
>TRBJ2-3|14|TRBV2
ASREDRGGATDTQY
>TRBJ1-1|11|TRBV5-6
ASSLMMNTEAF
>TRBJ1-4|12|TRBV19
ASSIQNGREKLF
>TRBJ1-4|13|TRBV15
ATSRGQESNEKLF
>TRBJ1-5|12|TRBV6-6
ASMGDSSNQPQH
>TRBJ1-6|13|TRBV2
ASRTGNTNNSPLH
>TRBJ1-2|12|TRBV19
ASSGRGRADGYT
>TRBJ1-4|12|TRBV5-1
ASSIRGPNEKLF